The rows below give T cell receptor beta chains drawn from one sample of a study of beta chain features in type 1 diabetes. TCRdb's copy holds only in-frame clones and misses some; the assay was immunoSEQ multiplex PCR. The sample includes 150,000 to 200,000 clones, over 6% of them seen just once. The material sequenced was central memory CD4+ T cells from blood. Every receptor here comes from a man younger than 35 with type 1 diabetes. CDR3s include the opening cysteine and the closing phenylalanine or tryptophan. Not all rows give a size; the values are once, few, many and, for expanded clones, a class.

v_gene,j_gene,abundance,CDR3aa
TRBV6-5,TRBJ2-7,NA,CASSETSGIYEQYF
TRBV7-2,TRBJ2-7,NA,CASSPQTGPYEQYF
TRBV5-4,TRBJ2-1,few,CASSGYLAEQFF
TRBV2,TRBJ2-2,many,CASTDRSGGDSRPLF
TRBV19,TRBJ2-1,NA,CASSRDPGLAGNEQFF
TRBV7-8,TRBJ1-6,few,CASSLGLSGNSPLHF
TRBV20-1,TRBJ2-7,few,CSARQGEQYF
TRBV5-1,TRBJ2-5,NA,CASSLRTTSYQETQYF
TRBV5-1,TRBJ2-5,few,CASSLGGGRQETQYF
TRBV7-8,TRBJ2-7,few,CASSLGPVMSYEQYF
TRBV5-1,TRBJ2-5,few,CASSFGQGEKTQYF
TRBV28,TRBJ1-1,NA,CASSSATSLLEAFF
TRBV10-3,TRBJ2-5,few,CAIRLGQGTYQETQYF
TRBV9,TRBJ2-4,few,CATYTREAKNIQYF
TRBV30,TRBJ2-5,few,CAWTLGLVGTQYF
TRBV19,TRBJ2-7,NA,CASGQGTYEQYF
TRBV2,TRBJ1-4,NA,CASSPPTGVAEKLFF
TRBV19,TRBJ1-5,NA,CASSVTGPYQPQHF
TRBV30,TRBJ2-1,NA,CAWSVRGNEQFF
TRBV30,TRBJ2-1,few,CAWSVPGGRGQFF
TRBV7-9,TRBJ2-7,few,CASSSRGGTGEQYF
TRBV6-1,TRBJ1-1,NA,CASSEITGRWTEAFF
TRBV29-1,TRBJ1-1,NA,CSVTGQGAPEAFF
TRBV15,TRBJ2-1,NA,CATSREYMGTAFHEQFF
TRBV6-5,TRBJ1-2,NA,CASSYDANLYGYTF